These 13 T cell receptor beta chains were all obtained from the same sample, sequenced in a study of T cell responses to AZD1222 COVID-19 vaccine. Some clones are missing from TCRdb's copy, which holds only in-frame ones; the method was immunoSEQ multiplex PCR. The sample lists roughly 130,000 clones, 87% occurring once. This material consisted of peripheral blood, taken on day 0 of AZD1222 vaccination. All receptors come from an adult in good health.

This clone has a single count. CDR3 bases: TGTGCCAGCAGCCCCCCGGGACAGTTCCATCAGCCCCAGCATTTT. This codes for CASSPPGQFHQPQHF. The chain combines TRBV7-3 with TRBJ1-5, with 7 bases fitting TRBD1. The germline CDR1 and CDR2 sequences are SGHTA and FQGTGA. Trimming at V came to 5 bases and at J to 5 bases, leaving 9 bases not matched to a gene. There are 15 residues in the CDR3.

The chain carries TRBV28 and TRBJ1-5, with D maybe TRBD1 (5 bases). The CDR3 loop spans 15 amino acids. With 6 bases removed from V and 3 bases from J, the gap between germline ends came to 15 bases. Germline loops: CDR1 MDHEN, CDR2 SYDVKM. In DNA, the CDR3 is TGTGCCAGCAGCAAGGGGACTGCATTCAATCAGCCCCAGCATTTT. Residues: CASSKGTAFNQPQHF.

The chain is built from TRBV12-3 or TRBV12-4 and TRBJ1-6; D uncertain. The CDR3 sequence is 12 residues long. Trimming left V 6 bases short and J 4 bases short, with 4 bases between. CDR3 nucleotides: TGTGCCAGCAGGGGGTATAATTCACCCCTCCACTTT. It translates to CASRGYNSPLHF.

This clone was seen a single time. The chain is built from TRBV5-1 and TRBJ1-1; no firm D call. This CDR3 is 12 amino acids long. Trimming took 0 bases from V and 8 from J, leaving 8 bases between them. Germline V gene data show CDR1 as SGHRS and CDR2 as YFSETQ. The CDR3 protein is CASSLVGVEAFF. In DNA, the CDR3 is TGCGCCAGCAGCTTGGTCGGAGTAGAAGCTTTCTTT.

The rearrangement joins TRBV5-1 to TRBJ1-2; D remains unclear. The CDR3 is 15 amino acids. CDR1 is SGHRS, CDR2 YFSETQ, per germline. Trimming took 0 bases from V and 4 from J, leaving 13 bases between them. Here the CDR3 reads CASSLGDLQSYGYTF. DNA of the CDR3: TGCGCCAGCAGCTTGGGTGACCTGCAGAGCTATGGCTACACCTTC.

This clone is a singleton in its sample. An end of the junction does not agree with germline; a read error may underlie this. The chain employs TRBV12-3 or TRBV12-4 and TRBJ1-1; D is unresolved. CDR3 length: 13 residues. This CDR3 reads CASTLGWDTEAFF. The CDR3 DNA reads as TGTGCCAGCACTTTAGGGTGGGACACTGAAGCTTTCTTT.

The V call is TRBV9, the J call TRBJ2-2, with 9 nucleotides matching TRBD2. V gave up 4 bases and J gave up 3 bases; unmatched junction bases: 7. The length of the CDR3 is 16 residues. The germline CDR1 and CDR2 sequences are SGDLS and YYNGEE. The CDR3 DNA follows: TGTGCCAGCAGCCCGCGGGTAGCGGGGGACACCGGGGAGCTGTTTTTT. Translating gives CASSPRVAGDTGELFF.

The rearrangement uses TRBV5-1 and TRBJ2-6; D gene unclear. The CDR3 runs 15 residues. The germline V and J ends were trimmed by 6 bases and 2 bases, with 12 bases remaining between them. CDR1 is SGHRS and CDR2 is YFSETQ in the germline V gene. The CDR3 DNA reads as TGCGCCAGCACGGTTGCTGCGGCTGGGGCCAACGTCCTGACTTTC. Translation: CASTVAAAGANVLTF.

DNA of the CDR3: TGCGCCAGCAGCCCCGGGACAGTGAACACCGGGGAGCTGTTTTTT. Translation: CASSPGTVNTGELFF. This chain joins TRBV5-1 and TRBJ2-2; 7 bases line up with TRBD1. Germline V gives CDR1 SGHRS, CDR2 YFSETQ. The length of the CDR3 is 15 residues. The junction had 4 bases not matched to a gene; V was cut back by 4 bases and J by 1 base.

V is TRBV18 and J is TRBJ2-6; no definite D call. The V gene's germline CDR1 is KGHSH and CDR2 LQKENI. Trimming took off 3 bases at V and 1 base at J, with 7 bases between the two ends. This CDR3 has 15 amino acids. In nucleotides, the CDR3 is TGTGCCAGCTCACCCACATCGTCTGGGGCCAACGTCCTGACTTTC. Translated: CASSPTSSGANVLTF.

Remarks on this clone: Within the sample, other DNA sequences also encode this same CDR3. The V call is TRBV18, the J call TRBJ1-1; tentative D call: TRBD1 (5 bases). CDR3 length equals 14 residues. The V end lost 1 base, the J end lost 4 bases, and 10 bases lay between the germline ends. Germline assignment: CDR1 KGHSH and CDR2 LQKENI. The CDR3 sequence: CASSPQGLGTEAFF. Here the CDR3 DNA reads TGTGCCAGCTCACCACAGGGGCTGGGCACTGAAGCTTTCTTT.

The chain uses TRBV5-1 and TRBJ1-1, with 8 bases aligning to TRBD1. The germline V gene encodes CDR1 SGHRS and CDR2 YFSETQ. CDR3 length: 14 amino acids. Germline trimming cut 5 bases from V and 1 base from J; bases unmatched to any gene: 4. The CDR3 sequence is CASSPGTGNTEAFF. CDR3 nucleotides: TGCGCCAGCAGTCCCGGGACAGGGAACACTGAAGCTTTCTTT. Using reference TRBV5-1 and TRBJ1-1 for the parts outside the CDR3, the full variable domain is KAGVTQTPRYLIKTRGQQVTLSCSPISGHRSVSWYQQTPGQGLQFLFEYFSETQRNKGNFPGRFSGRQFSNSRSEMNVSTLELGDSALYLCASSPGTGNTEAFFGQGTRLTVV.

The chain employs TRBV9 and TRBJ1-2, with 7 nucleotides matching TRBD1. The CDR3 covers 13 residues. Germline V gene sequence: CDR1 SGDLS, CDR2 YYNGEE. Unmatched junction bases numbered 7, after V lost 3 bases and J lost 8 bases. This chain's CDR3 is CASSADRARGYTF. The CDR3 bases are TGTGCCAGCAGCGCCGACAGGGCTCGAGGCTACACCTTC.